The clone carrying this T cell receptor (beta chain) has at least ten counts. Its antigen is unidentified. This entry belongs to a study of T cell repertoires in cytomegalovirus infection. MiXCR, applied by TCRdb to the reads, yields one record per CDR3 protein. The data show about half a million distinct CDR3 sequences, with more than 30% seen just once and under 20% held by the top ten. The CDR3 has 14 residues. CDR1 and CDR2 from the germline V gene are SEHNR and FQNEAQ (reference sequence). Trimming removed 2 bases at V and 1 base at J, with 8 bases between. The rearrangement uses TRBV7-9 and TRBJ2-5; D is ambiguous. The specimen comprised cultured PBMCs, sampled from culture after CMV antigen stimulation. The sequence came from a human donor in good health (CMV status not recorded). Some clones in this sample may be carry-over from other donors' samples. In nucleotides, the CDR3 is TGTGCCAGCAGCTTATGGGCGATCCAAGAGACCCAGTACTTC. Translated, it gives CASSLWAIQETQYF.